The rows below give T cell receptor beta chains drawn from one sample of a study of blood T cell repertoires in COVID-19. TCRdb's copy holds only in-frame clones and misses some; the assay was immunoSEQ multiplex PCR. This repertoire shows 150,000 to 250,000 clones, 70% to 85% found once; its top ten account for 6% to 8%. The source material was peripheral blood. The receptors come from a human donor with acute or convalescent COVID-19. The donor label of this sample is uncertain. CDR3s include the opening cysteine and the closing phenylalanine or tryptophan.

V gene	J gene	CDR3 protein
TRBV19	TRBJ2-1	CASSPAGGTYNEQFF
TRBV5-6	TRBJ2-1	CASSPLQGQRNEQFF
TRBV10-1	TRBJ2-3	CASAPGYTDTQYF
TRBV6-2/TRBV6-3	TRBJ2-3	CASSRGTSGRTDTQYF
TRBV19	TRBJ1-2	CASSIAGPWGNGYTF
TRBV28	TRBJ2-3	CASSRSGTGGADTQYF
TRBV11-2	TRBJ2-1	CASSNRAPERSTSYNEQFF
TRBV19	TRBJ1-1	CASIPGGWGTEAFF
TRBV5-1	TRBJ2-2	CASSPGRGRQGTGELFF
TRBV5-5	TRBJ2-1	CASSRGSSGHNEQFF
TRBV24-1	TRBJ2-2	CATSDSIPGQGELFF
TRBV6-1	TRBJ2-1	CASSETRQGWNEQFF
TRBV2	TRBJ2-2	CASSQGQAQPGELFF
TRBV7-2	TRBJ1-5	CASSLWGESGNQPQHF
TRBV11-3	TRBJ2-2	CASSLVRGPVTGELFF
TRBV7-2	TRBJ1-2	CASSSARGGNYGYTF
TRBV28	TRBJ2-4	CASSLNLDIQYF
TRBV28	TRBJ2-1	CASSPQGREQFF
TRBV28	TRBJ2-7	CASSLPPGTGANEQYF
TRBV18	TRBJ1-1	CASSPGRGVTEAFF
TRBV3-1/TRBV3-2	TRBJ1-6	CASRPDSSYNSPLHF
TRBV27	TRBJ2-3	CASSTPGERGIGDTQYF
TRBV11-2	TRBJ2-1	CASSLVGGRYNEQFF
TRBV12-3/TRBV12-4	TRBJ1-1	CASSEGTPPEAFF
TRBV5-4	TRBJ2-1	CASSSGSLGVNEQFF
TRBV5-1	TRBJ2-7	CASSLVGTGTSRVGEQYF
TRBV10-3	TRBJ2-7	CAITPAGGQIYEQYF
TRBV9	TRBJ1-5	CASSVQGGDQPQHF
TRBV10-3	TRBJ2-2	CAISGTGKDTGELFF
TRBV28	TRBJ2-7	CASSPPNWTSAHYEQYF
TRBV9	TRBJ1-6	CASSALWTGESPLHF
TRBV27	TRBJ1-3	CASSLSAGQLSGNTIYF
TRBV5-1	TRBJ2-7	CASSLVTGGGEQYF
TRBV7-9	TRBJ1-2	CASSLGGGPGYTF
TRBV7-6	TRBJ2-3	CASSRGGSTDTQYF
TRBV11-3	TRBJ2-1	CASSPSGTTNEQFF
TRBV9	TRBJ2-1	CASSSRGRETHSDEQFF